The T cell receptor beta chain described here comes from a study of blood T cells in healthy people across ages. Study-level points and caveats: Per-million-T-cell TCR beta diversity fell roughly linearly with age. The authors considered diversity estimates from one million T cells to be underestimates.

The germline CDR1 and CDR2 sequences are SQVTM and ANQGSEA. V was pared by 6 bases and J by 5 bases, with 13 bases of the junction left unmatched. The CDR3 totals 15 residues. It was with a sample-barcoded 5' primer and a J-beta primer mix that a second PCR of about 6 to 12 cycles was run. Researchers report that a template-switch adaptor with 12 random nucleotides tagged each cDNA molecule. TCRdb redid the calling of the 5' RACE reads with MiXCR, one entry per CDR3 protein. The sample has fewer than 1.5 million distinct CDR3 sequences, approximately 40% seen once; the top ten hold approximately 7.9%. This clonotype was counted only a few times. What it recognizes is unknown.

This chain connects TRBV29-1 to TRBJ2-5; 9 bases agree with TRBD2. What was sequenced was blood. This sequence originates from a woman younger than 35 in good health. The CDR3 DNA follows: TGCAGCGTCCTAGGGTCTAGCGGGATCCGGGAGACCCAGTACTTC. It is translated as CSVLGSSGIRETQYF.